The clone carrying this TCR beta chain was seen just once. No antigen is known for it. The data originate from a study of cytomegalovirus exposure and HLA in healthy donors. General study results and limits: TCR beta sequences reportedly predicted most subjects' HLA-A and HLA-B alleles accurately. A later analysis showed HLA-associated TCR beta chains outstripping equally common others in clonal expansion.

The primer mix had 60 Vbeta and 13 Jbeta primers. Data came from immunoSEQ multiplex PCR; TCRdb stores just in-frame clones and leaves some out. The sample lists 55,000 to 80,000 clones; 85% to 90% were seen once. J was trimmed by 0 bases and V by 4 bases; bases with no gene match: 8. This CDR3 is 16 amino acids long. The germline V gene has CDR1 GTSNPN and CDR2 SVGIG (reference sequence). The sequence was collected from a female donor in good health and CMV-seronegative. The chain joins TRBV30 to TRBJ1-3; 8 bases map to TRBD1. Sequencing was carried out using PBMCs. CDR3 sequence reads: CAWTPGTGGSGNTIYF. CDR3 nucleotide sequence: TGTGCCTGGACTCCCGGGACAGGCGGCTCTGGAAACACCATATATTTT.